This entry lists 9 T cell receptor beta chains sequenced from one sample in a study of T cell repertoires in cytomegalovirus infection. The antigens these receptors bind are not known. TCRdb ran MiXCR on the reads and lists one entry per CDR3 protein. Seen here are roughly 730,000 distinct CDR3 sequences, roughly 36% observed once, and the top ten hold about 18%. This material consisted of cultured PBMCs, taken from culture after CMV antigen stimulation. All receptors derive from a human donor in good health (CMV status not recorded). Some clones in this sample may be carry-over from other donors' samples.

This clonotype has only one observation. One junction end does not reproduce the germline sequence, and a read error may be involved. The chain combines TRBV7-3 with TRBJ2-7, with a weak D call TRBD1 (5 bases). This CDR3 contains 14 residues. Germline V gene data show CDR1 as SGHTA and CDR2 as FQGTGA. CDR3 nucleotides: TGTGCCAGCAGCCCTGGGGCTGGAAACTACAAGCAGTACTTC. Translated, it gives CASSPGAGNYKQYF. Full variable domain (remainder filled in from reference TRBV7-3 and TRBJ2-7): GAGVSQTPSNKVTEKGKYVELRCDPISGHTALYWYRQSLGQGPEFLIYFQGTGAADDSGLPNDRFFAVRPEGSVSTLKIQRTERGDSAVYLCASSPGAGNYKQYFGPGTRLTVT.

The CDR3 nucleotides are TGTGCCAGTAGTATGGCAGGGGGTTTTAATCAGCCCCAGCATTTT. Translation: CASSMAGGFNQPQHF. This chain uses TRBV19 with TRBJ1-5; TRBD1 aligns across 7 bases. The CDR3 loop spans 15 amino acids. After removal of 3 bases from V and 4 bases from J, the junction contained 6 bases not matched to a gene. Germline-derived CDR1 and CDR2 are LNHDA and SQIVND (reference sequence).

The genes are TRBV5-1 and TRBJ1-1; perhaps TRBD1 as D (5 bases). Germline V gene data show CDR1 as SGHRS and CDR2 as YFSETQ. This CDR3 has 13 residues. V gave up 0 bases and J gave up 7 bases, with 10 bases separating them. The CDR3 nucleotides are TGCGCCAGCAGCTTGGTAGGAGGGGTTGAAGCTTTCTTT. This translates into CASSLVGGVEAFF.

The V gene is TRBV29-1, the J gene TRBJ2-7, with 8 bases fitting TRBD1. CDR1 and CDR2 (germline): SQVTM, ANQGSEA. The CDR3 runs to 13 residues. CDR3 amino acids: CSASWTGRYEQYF. The CDR3 nucleotides read TGCAGTGCCTCCTGGACAGGGCGCTACGAGCAGTACTTC.

The rearrangement links TRBV18 to TRBJ2-5, with unresolved D. The CDR3 runs 13 residues. Trimming took off 5 bases at V and 0 bases at J, with 7 bases between the two ends. Germline loops: CDR1 KGHSH, CDR2 LQKENI. DNA of the CDR3: TGTGCCAGCTCAAACTCGTACCAAGAGACCCAGTACTTC. It specifies CASSNSYQETQYF. Drawing the rest from reference TRBV18 and TRBJ2-5, the complete variable domain is NAGVMQNPRHLVRRRGQEARLRCSPMKGHSHVYWYRQLPEEGLKFMVYLQKENIIDESGMPKERFSAEFPKEGPSILRIQQVVRGDSAAYFCASSNSYQETQYFGPGTRLLVL.

The chain recombines TRBV25-1 with TRBJ2-7; no clear D gene. There are 12 residues in the CDR3. V was trimmed by 3 bases and J by 2 bases, leaving 5 bases between them. Germline V gene sequence: CDR1 MGHDK, CDR2 SYGVNS. The CDR3 sequence is CASSDTAYEQYF. CDR3 DNA: TGTGCCAGCAGTGATACCGCCTACGAGCAGTACTTC.

A few counts support this clonotype. This chain links TRBV7-6 with TRBJ2-5; weak D call: TRBD1 (6 bases). The germline CDR1 and CDR2 sequences are SGHVS and FNYEAQ. This CDR3 has 14 residues. V gave up 5 bases and J gave up 2 bases, with 12 bases separating them. CDR3 sequence: CASSTRTVQETQYF. CDR3 sequence (DNA): TGTGCCAGCAGCACCCGGACAGTACAAGAGACCCAGTACTTC.

The rearrangement links TRBV23-1 to TRBJ2-3; TRBD2 aligns across 8 bases. TRBV23-1 is an open reading frame, and its role is uncertain. This CDR3 is built from 17 residues. V was pared by 0 bases and J by 4 bases, with 9 bases of the junction left unmatched. In DNA, the CDR3 is TGCGCCAGCAGTCAATCCGGGGGTAGCGGGATATCAGATACGCAGTATTTT. It encodes CASSQSGGSGISDTQYF.

This clonotype was detected only a few times. The V and J genes are TRBV7-2 and TRBJ2-7; D remains ambiguous. CDR1 SGHTA and CDR2 FQGNSA come from the germline V gene. With 4 bases removed from V and 2 bases from J, the gap between germline ends came to 9 bases. This CDR3 has 13 residues. In DNA, the CDR3 is TGTGCCAGCAGCTATACTGGCACCTACGAGCAGTACTTC. Protein product: CASSYTGTYEQYF.